These 25 T cell receptor beta chains were all obtained from the same sample, sequenced in a study of blood T cell repertoires in COVID-19. Repertoires were generated with immunoSEQ multiplex PCR, while TCRdb's copy carries only in-frame clones and drops some. The sample comprises approximately 20,000 clones, about 88% of which are singletons, and roughly a sixth rests with the top ten. The material sequenced was peripheral blood. These receptors originate from a man between 65 and 85 years old with acute or convalescent COVID-19.

This clone was picked up one time. V usage is TRBV7-2 and J usage is TRBJ2-7; D gene uncertain. The CDR3 loop spans 14 amino acids. CDR1 and CDR2 from the germline V gene are SGHTA and FQGNSA. V lost 4 bases and J 2 bases, leaving 12 bases between the germline ends. CDR3 in amino acids: CASSSAADTYEQYF. The CDR3 coding sequence is TGTGCCAGCAGCTCCGCGGCCGATACCTACGAGCAGTACTTC.

The chain has TRBV19 and TRBJ2-1, with 9 bases matching TRBD2. The length of the CDR3 is 16 residues. Germline CDR1 and CDR2: LNHDA and SQIVND (reference sequence). The V segment lost 7 bases and the J segment 1 base; nucleotides outside the gene matches: 8. The CDR3 sequence: CASTYIAGASYNEQFF. CDR3 DNA: TGTGCCAGTACCTACATAGCGGGAGCGTCCTACAATGAGCAGTTCTTC.

This clone was seen once. CDR3 bases: TGTGCCAGCAGCTCAGCGGGAGAGGGGGATACGCAGTATTTT. It codes for CASSSAGEGDTQYF. The V gene is TRBV5-4, the J gene TRBJ2-3; TRBD2 matches 8 bases. The V and J ends lost 3 bases and 6 bases, in that order; junction bases with no gene match: 6. Germline V gene sequence: CDR1 SGHNT, CDR2 YYREEE (reference sequence). CDR3 length: 14 residues. Based on the CDR3 plus reference TRBV5-4 and TRBJ2-3, the full variable domain is ETGVTQSPTHLIKTRGQQVTLRCSSQSGHNTVSWYQQALGQGPQFIFQYYREEENGRGNFPPRFSGLQFPNYSSELNVNALELDDSALYLCASSSAGEGDTQYFGPGTRLTVL.

The rearrangement links TRBV5-8 to TRBJ2-5; possible D gene TRBD2, 6 bases. CDR1 is SGHTS and CDR2 is YDEGEE in the germline V gene. CDR3 length: 15 residues. Trimming left V 3 bases short and J 4 bases short, with 16 bases between. CDR3 in DNA: TGTGCCAGCAGCTCCTCGGACTATTTTTTAGAGACCCAGTACTTC. It codes for CASSSSDYFLETQYF.

In its sample, this clone ranks as large (0.1 to 1%). At one boundary the junction diverges from the germline segment, which might be a read error. Other DNA sequences in the same sample also yield this CDR3. V gene TRBV9 combines with J gene TRBJ2-5, with TRBD2 matching 9 bases. Germline CDR1 reads SGDLS; CDR2 reads YYNGEE. This CDR3 spans 15 amino acids. The CDR3 region has the DNA TGCGCCCGCCGCGGCGGGGGGGGGCCCCAAGAGACCCAGTACTTC. Its protein is CARRGGGGPQETQYF.

The genes are TRBV4-2 and TRBJ2-7; 8 bases are a match to TRBD1. From germline, CDR1 is LGHNA and CDR2 YNFKEQ. The CDR3 loop spans 16 amino acids. J gave up 4 bases and V 0 bases, and 8 bases lay outside the gene matches. CDR3 bases: TGTGCCAGCAGCCAAGATTGGCAGGGGGCTCGGTACGAGCAGTACTTC. Its translation: CASSQDWQGARYEQYF.

This chain uses TRBV7-3 with TRBJ2-3; 9 bases line up with TRBD1. The CDR3 sequence is 16 residues long. Germline values: CDR1 SGHTA, CDR2 FQGTGA. The V gene end was trimmed by 5 bases and the J gene end by 6 bases; junction bases not matched to a gene: 12. CDR3 amino acids: CASSPTGGPRGDTQYF. CDR3 DNA: TGTGCCAGCAGCCCAACAGGGGGCCCCCGGGGCGATACGCAGTATTTT.

V gene TRBV4-3 combines with J gene TRBJ2-2; D remains unclear. Deletions cut 0 bases from V and 7 bases from J, with 15 bases between. The CDR3 has 16 amino acids. CDR1 and CDR2 from the germline V gene are LGHNA and YSLEER. The CDR3 protein is CASSQELGHAGGELFF. The CDR3 region has the DNA TGCGCCAGCAGCCAAGAATTAGGTCACGCAGGCGGGGAGCTGTTTTTT.

Here the CDR3 DNA reads TGTGCCAGCAGCTTCCGGGAGTATGGAAACACCATATATTTT. As protein: CASSFREYGNTIYF. J is TRBJ1-3 and V is TRBV6-5; D not resolved. Germline CDR1 is MNHEY and CDR2 is SVGAGI. This CDR3 contains 14 residues. V was pared by 6 bases and J by 3 bases, with 12 bases between.

This clone was seen more than once but under ten times. The chain recombines TRBV6-4 with TRBJ2-2; possible D gene TRBD1, 5 bases. The germline V and J ends were trimmed by 5 bases and 2 bases, with 9 bases remaining between them. The germline V gene has CDR1 MRHNA and CDR2 SNTAGT. The CDR3 consists of 14 residues. The CDR3 sequence is CASSLTANTGELFF. In DNA form, the CDR3 reads TGTGCCAGCAGTCTGACAGCAAACACCGGGGAGCTGTTTTTT.

This CDR3 is CASSWVAGTGELFF. DNA for the CDR3: TGTGCCAGCAGCTGGGTAGCGGGCACCGGGGAGCTGTTTTTT. The V gene is TRBV7-6, the J gene TRBJ2-2; TRBD2 matches 7 bases. Germline CDR1 SGHVS, CDR2 FNYEAQ. The CDR3 has 14 residues. V dropped 4 bases and J dropped 4; count of bases not matched to a gene: 3.

V is TRBV20-1 and J is TRBJ2-1; D is unresolved. This CDR3 contains 14 residues. Deletions cut 3 bases from V and 0 bases from J, with 9 bases between. Per the germline V gene, CDR1 is DFQATT and CDR2 is SNEGSKA (reference sequence). The CDR3 bases are TGCAGTGCTAGTACTCTAGTCTCCTACAATGAGCAGTTCTTC. This gives the protein CSASTLVSYNEQFF.

This chain uses TRBV5-4 with TRBJ2-3; 10 nucleotides align to TRBD2. V was pared by 2 bases and J by 5 bases, with 8 bases of the junction left unmatched. Germline CDR1 SGHNT, CDR2 YYREEE (reference sequence). CDR3 size: 16 residues. The CDR3 DNA follows: TGTGCCAGCAGCTTACCCCTAGCGGGAGTAAGAGATACGCAGTATTTT. Translating it yields CASSLPLAGVRDTQYF.

J is TRBJ2-7 and V is TRBV5-1; 7 bases align to TRBD2. With V trimmed by 1 base and J by 5 bases, 9 bases remained unmatched. The CDR3 sequence is 15 residues long. Germline CDR1 and CDR2: SGHRS and YFSETQ. CDR3 sequence reads: CASSLPLGGFDEQYF. Here the CDR3 DNA reads TGCGCCAGCAGCTTGCCCCTCGGGGGGTTCGACGAGCAGTACTTC. Based on the CDR3 plus reference TRBV5-1 and TRBJ2-7, the full variable domain is KAGVTQTPRYLIKTRGQQVTLSCSPISGHRSVSWYQQTPGQGLQFLFEYFSETQRNKGNFPGRFSGRQFSNSRSEMNVSTLELGDSALYLCASSLPLGGFDEQYFGPGTRLTVT.

The chain joins TRBV7-9 to TRBJ1-6; a possible D gene is TRBD1 (5 bases). The CDR3 spans 14 residues. Trimming removed 1 base at V and 11 bases at J, with 12 bases between. The germline CDR1 and CDR2 sequences are SEHNR and FQNEAQ (reference sequence). The CDR3: CASSLVGTGPPLHF. As DNA, the CDR3 is TGTGCCAGCAGCTTAGTCGGTACAGGACCACCCCTCCACTTT.

The chain uses TRBV9 and TRBJ2-1; TRBD2 aligns across 8 bases. Germline V gives CDR1 SGDLS, CDR2 YYNGEE. V was clipped by 4 bases and J by 6 bases; unmatched bases: 9. There are 15 residues in the CDR3. The CDR3: CASSILTSAINEQFF. DNA of the CDR3: TGTGCCAGCAGCATTCTGACTAGCGCGATCAATGAGCAGTTCTTC.

V and J are TRBV19 and TRBJ2-4; 15 bases are a match to TRBD2. CDR1 and CDR2 (germline): LNHDA, SQIVND (reference sequence). The CDR3 length is 15 residues. V was pared by 3 bases and J by 11 bases, with 5 bases of the junction left unmatched. CDR3 protein: CASSIRTSGRAVQYF. The CDR3, as DNA: TGTGCCAGTAGTATCCGGACTAGCGGGAGGGCCGTTCAGTACTTC. The full variable domain, its missing parts supplied by reference TRBV19 and TRBJ2-4, is DGGITQSPKYLFRKEGQNVTLSCEQNLNHDAMYWYRQDPGQGLRLIYYSQIVNDFQKGDIAEGYSVSREKKESFPLTVTSAQKNPTAFYLCASSIRTSGRAVQYFGAGTRLSVL.

Note on this clone: The junction departs from the called germline gene at one end, perhaps through a read error. This sequence joins TRBV7-9 and TRBJ2-3; 10 nucleotides match TRBD2. The germline gives CDR1 SEHNR, CDR2 FQNEAQ (reference sequence). CDR3 size: 12 residues. This CDR3 is CASSFNIAGGPF. Written as DNA, the CDR3 is TGTGCCAGCAGCTTCAATATAGCGGGAGGCCCTTTT.

The chain recombines TRBV25-1 with TRBJ1-6, with 9 positions matching TRBD1. Germline CDR1 MGHDK, CDR2 SYGVNS. V dropped 5 bases and J dropped 7; count of bases not matched to a gene: 3. There are 14 residues in the CDR3. CDR3 in DNA: TGTGCCAGCAGTTGGGACAGGGAAAATTCACCCCTCCACTTT. Amino acids: CASSWDRENSPLHF.

This clone turned up a few times. CDR3 coding DNA: TGTGCCAGCAGCCTGGGGGCATTCGACGAGCAGTACTTC. The encoded protein is CASSLGAFDEQYF. V and J are TRBV5-6 and TRBJ2-7, with D possibly matching TRBD1 (6 bases). V was shortened by 4 bases and J by 5 bases, with 13 bases between the two germline ends. The CDR3 contains 13 residues. The germline V gene has CDR1 SGHDT and CDR2 YYEEEE.

The rearrangement uses TRBV11-3 and TRBJ2-1; the match to TRBD2 covers 11 bases. The germline gives CDR1 SGHNT, CDR2 YENEEA. V shed 5 bases, J shed 6 bases, and the junction held 6 bases outside the gene matches. The CDR3 consists of 15 residues. The CDR3 nucleotides read TGTGCCAGCAGCCGAGGAACTAGCGGGAGCAATGAGCAGTTCTTC. Protein sequence: CASSRGTSGSNEQFF.

J is TRBJ2-6 and V is TRBV13; D call uncertain. Trimming stripped 4 bases from V and 0 bases from J, with 7 bases between. Germline V gene data show CDR1 as PRHDT and CDR2 as FYEKMQ (reference sequence). CDR3 length: 15 residues. Here the CDR3 reads CASSSGFSGANVLTF. The DNA for the CDR3 is TGTGCCAGCAGCTCCGGTTTCTCTGGGGCCAACGTCCTGACTTTC.

V is TRBV28 and J is TRBJ2-7; 11 bases line up with TRBD1. Germline V gene sequence: CDR1 MDHEN, CDR2 SYDVKM. V gave up 8 bases and J gave up 6 bases; unmatched junction bases: 9. The CDR3 length is 14 residues. CDR3 DNA: TGTGCCAGCCTGGGTGGACAGGGGGCCTCCGAGCAGTACTTC. Protein: CASLGGQGASEQYF.

This clone was seen a few times. The chain is built from TRBV14 and TRBJ1-2, with D tentatively TRBD1 (5 bases). The CDR3 runs to 13 residues. Trimming removed 1 base from V and 8 bases from J, with 11 bases in between. The germline V gene has CDR1 SGHDN and CDR2 FVKESK. CDR3 DNA: TGTGCCAGCAGCCAAGGCCTAGGGGCCGGCTACACCTTC. This gives the protein CASSQGLGAGYTF.

The chain uses TRBV28 and TRBJ1-1, with a weak D call TRBD1 (5 bases). The germline CDR1 and CDR2 sequences are MDHEN and SYDVKM. The V gene lost 3 bases and the J gene lost 0 bases, with 5 bases spanning the gap. The CDR3 has 13 residues. The CDR3 protein is CASSFRVNTEAFF. The CDR3 DNA reads as TGTGCCAGCAGTTTCAGGGTGAACACTGAAGCTTTCTTT.